The entry below gives a single T cell receptor (beta chain) sequence along with its context. Clones were read by immunoSEQ multiplex PCR, and TCRdb kept only the in-frame ones, dropping some. The sample holds under 200,000 clones, approximately 79% seen once. The data were taken from a study of blood T cell repertoires in COVID-19. Germline V gene sequence: CDR1 SQVTM, CDR2 ANQGSEA. The CDR3 consists of 13 residues. Trimming cost V 8 bases and J 4 bases, with 17 bases left between them. V and J are TRBV29-1 and TRBJ1-1, with a possible D match to TRBD1 (5 bases). Sequenced sample: peripheral blood. The origin of this receptor is a woman aged 60-70 years with COVID-19, enrolled during active disease. The CDR3 spells CSSNGGGITEAFF. CDR3 nucleotides: TGCAGCTCAAACGGGGGGGGTATCACTGAAGCTTTCTTT.